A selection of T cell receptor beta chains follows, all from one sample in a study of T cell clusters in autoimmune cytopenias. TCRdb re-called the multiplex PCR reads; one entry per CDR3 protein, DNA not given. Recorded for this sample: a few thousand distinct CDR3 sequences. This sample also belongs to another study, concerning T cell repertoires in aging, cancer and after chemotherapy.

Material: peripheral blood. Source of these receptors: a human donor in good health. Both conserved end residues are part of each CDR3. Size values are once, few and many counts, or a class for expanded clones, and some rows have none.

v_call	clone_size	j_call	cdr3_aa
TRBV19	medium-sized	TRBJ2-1	CASSRSWNEQFF
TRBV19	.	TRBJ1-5	CASSIEDGLYSNQPQHF
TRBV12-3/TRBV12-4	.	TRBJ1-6	CASSVLSNSPLHF
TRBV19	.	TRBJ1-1	CASSTLIGGLDTEAFF
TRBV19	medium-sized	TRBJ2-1	CASSVAGVGYEQFF
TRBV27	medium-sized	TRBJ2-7	CASRFSPGSEQYF
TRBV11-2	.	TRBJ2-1	CASGPAAGLALEEQFF
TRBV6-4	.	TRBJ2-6	CASSDSMLAGANVLTF
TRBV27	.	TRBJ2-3	CASSSPGLADTQYF
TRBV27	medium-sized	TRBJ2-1	CASSFYLGNEQFF
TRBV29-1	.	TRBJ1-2	CSVEDRYWHTF
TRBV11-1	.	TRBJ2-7	CASSVGSYEQYF
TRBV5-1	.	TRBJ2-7	CASSLAGEQYF
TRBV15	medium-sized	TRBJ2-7	CATSRGQGTSYEQYF
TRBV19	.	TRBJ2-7	CASTRGLAGAGEQYF
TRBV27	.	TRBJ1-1	CASSPTLNTEAFF
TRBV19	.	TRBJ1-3	CASSLPGWSGNNIYF
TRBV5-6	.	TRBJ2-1	CASSFSTGAHNEQFF